Below are 3 T cell receptor beta chains sequenced from a single sample in a study of neoadjuvant anti-PD-1 for oral cavity cancer. The table came from immunoSEQ multiplex PCR; TCRdb's copy has only in-frame clones and leaves some out. The table has roughly 67,000 clones, about four fifths seen once. The specimen comprised PBMCs, sampled before nivolumab (anti-PD-1) treatment. These receptors came from a person aged 40 to 85 with oral cavity squamous cell carcinoma.

This chain connects TRBV28 to TRBJ1-5; tentatively, D is TRBD1 (5 bases). Trimming stripped 5 bases from V and 6 bases from J, with 23 bases between. This CDR3 is 17 amino acids long. Per germline, CDR1 MDHEN and CDR2 SYDVKM. Here the CDR3 reads CASSPPGSVALTQPQHF. The CDR3 DNA follows: TGTGCCAGCAGTCCCCCAGGGTCGGTCGCCCTCACTCAGCCCCAGCATTTT.

The chain combines TRBV9 with TRBJ1-1; 12 positions agree with TRBD1. Germline V gene lookup returns CDR1 SGDLS and CDR2 YYNGEE. The V and J ends lost 0 bases and 0 bases, in that order; junction bases with no gene match: 18. The CDR3 has 22 amino acids. CDR3: CASSVGVGGQGALRSMNTEAFF. The CDR3 DNA follows: TGTGCCAGCAGCGTAGGGGTTGGGGGACAGGGGGCCCTCAGGTCGATGAACACTGAAGCTTTCTTT.

The V and J genes are TRBV14 and TRBJ2-7, with 15 bases identical to TRBD2. J gave up 6 bases and V 5 bases, and 11 bases lay outside the gene matches. This CDR3 has 17 residues. Germline CDR1 and CDR2: SGHDN and FVKESK. The CDR3 reads CASSSLGGTSGRTEQYF. CDR3 DNA: TGTGCCAGCAGCAGCCTAGGAGGGACTAGCGGGAGGACCGAGCAGTACTTC.